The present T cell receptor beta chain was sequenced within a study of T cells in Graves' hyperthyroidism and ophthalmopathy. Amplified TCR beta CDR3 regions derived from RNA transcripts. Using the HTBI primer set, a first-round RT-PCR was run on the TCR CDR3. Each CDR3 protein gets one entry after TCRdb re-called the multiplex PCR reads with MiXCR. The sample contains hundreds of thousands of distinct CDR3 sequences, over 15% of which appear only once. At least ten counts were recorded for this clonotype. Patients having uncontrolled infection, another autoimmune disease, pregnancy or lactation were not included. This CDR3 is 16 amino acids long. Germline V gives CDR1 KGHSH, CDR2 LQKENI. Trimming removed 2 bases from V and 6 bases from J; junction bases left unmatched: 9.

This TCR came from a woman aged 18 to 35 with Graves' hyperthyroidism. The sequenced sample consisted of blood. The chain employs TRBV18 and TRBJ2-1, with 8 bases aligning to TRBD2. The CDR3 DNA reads TGTGCCAGCTCACCAGAGAGAGGGCTAGCGGGCAATGAGCAGTTCTTC. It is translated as CASSPERGLAGNEQFF.